These 19 T cell receptor beta chains were all obtained from the same sample, sequenced in a study of cytomegalovirus exposure and HLA in healthy donors. Clones were sequenced by immunoSEQ multiplex PCR, and TCRdb holds only the in-frame ones, with some missing. The data show 200,000 or so clones, with more than 80% seen just once and around 7% held by the top ten. The sequenced material came from PBMCs. The receptors here all came from a man between 18 and 29 years old in good health and CMV-seropositive.

This sequence joins TRBV2 and TRBJ2-7, with D possibly being TRBD2 (6 bases). CDR1 and CDR2 from the germline V gene are SNHLY and FYNNEI. V shed 10 bases and J shed 3 bases, with 16 bases lying between them. This CDR3 contains 13 residues. In nucleotides, the CDR3 is TGTGCCACGGAGGGCCGGGACGTCTACGAGCAGTACTTC. This sequence encodes CATEGRDVYEQYF.

The gene calls are TRBV30 and TRBJ2-7; the D is unclear. Germline V gives CDR1 GTSNPN, CDR2 SVGIG (reference sequence). V was clipped by 0 bases and J by 2 bases, with 11 bases between them. CDR3 length: 14 amino acids. The CDR3 DNA reads TGTGCCTGGAGTGTGCGCAGCGTTGCCTACGAGCAGTACTTC. It yields the protein CAWSVRSVAYEQYF.

There are a few counts of this clone. The genes are TRBV28 and TRBJ1-2; 12 bases map to TRBD1. Germline V gene lookup returns CDR1 MDHEN and CDR2 SYDVKM. J lost 5 bases, V lost 5 bases, and 6 bases had no gene match. The length of the CDR3 is 15 residues. CDR3 residues: CASSKGTGGRYGYTF. The CDR3 region has the DNA TGTGCCAGCAGTAAAGGGACAGGGGGCCGATATGGCTACACCTTC.

This clone was seen only a few times. The chain links TRBV18 to TRBJ1-5; weak D call: TRBD1 (5 bases). Germline V gene data show CDR1 as KGHSH and CDR2 as LQKENI. The CDR3 runs to 12 residues. V was cut by 8 bases and J by 4 bases, with 9 bases left in between. CDR3: CASGGGNQPQHF. In DNA, the CDR3 is TGTGCCAGCGGCGGGGGGAATCAGCCCCAGCATTTT.

This sequence joins TRBV5-4 and TRBJ2-1, with 8 bases lining up with TRBD2. After removal of 0 bases from V and 6 bases from J, the junction contained 8 bases not matched to a gene. CDR1 and CDR2 (germline): SGHNT, YYREEE (reference sequence). The CDR3 loop spans 16 amino acids. CDR3 nucleotide sequence: TGTGCCAGCAGCTTGGAAGGCCTAGCGGGCTTCAATGAGCAGTTCTTC. As protein: CASSLEGLAGFNEQFF. Combining the CDR3 with reference TRBV5-4 and TRBJ2-1 gives the whole variable domain ETGVTQSPTHLIKTRGQQVTLRCSSQSGHNTVSWYQQALGQGPQFIFQYYREEENGRGNFPPRFSGLQFPNYSSELNVNALELDDSALYLCASSLEGLAGFNEQFFGPGTRLTVL.

The chain links TRBV5-4 to TRBJ2-5, with 11 bases identical to TRBD2. The V and J ends lost 4 bases and 1 base, in that order; junction bases with no gene match: 6. The CDR3 has 16 residues. The germline V gene has CDR1 SGHNT and CDR2 YYREEE (reference sequence). This CDR3 reads CASSPGGLAVQETQYF. CDR3 bases: TGTGCCAGCAGCCCGGGGGGACTAGCGGTCCAAGAGACCCAGTACTTC.

This clone is a singleton in its sample. The V and J genes are TRBV4-2 and TRBJ2-3, with D tentatively TRBD2 (6 bases). CDR3 length equals 16 residues. V lost 1 base and J lost 2, with 13 bases in between. Germline CDR1 reads LGHNA; CDR2 reads YNFKEQ. CDR3 in DNA: TGTGCCAGCAGCCAAGCCTGGGGGGAGTCCACAGATACGCAGTATTTT. It encodes CASSQAWGESTDTQYF.

This clone appeared once. The chain has TRBV6-5 and TRBJ2-5; D uncertain. The V gene's germline CDR1 is MNHEY and CDR2 SVGAGI. V dropped 5 bases and J dropped 4 bases, with 17 bases sitting between them. The CDR3 consists of 15 residues. The CDR3 protein is CASSTGPWAGETQYF. The CDR3 coding sequence is TGTGCCAGCAGTACCGGTCCTTGGGCAGGAGAGACCCAGTACTTC.

The rearrangement links TRBV5-6 to TRBJ2-5; no clear D. Germline V lookup: CDR1 SGHDT, CDR2 YYEEEE. The CDR3 length is 12 residues. Trimming stripped 3 bases from V and 4 bases from J, with 7 bases between. CDR3 loop: CASSSLIETQYF. CDR3 DNA sequence: TGTGCCAGCAGCTCCCTAATAGAGACCCAGTACTTC.

The chain uses TRBV7-9 and TRBJ1-5, with 8 nucleotides matching TRBD1. Trimming removed 4 bases from V and 7 bases from J; junction bases left unmatched: 9. CDR1 and CDR2 (germline): SEHNR, FQNEAQ (reference sequence). This CDR3 has 15 amino acids. The CDR3 DNA reads as TGTGCCAGCAGCTCGGGACAGGCTGATGGACAGCCCCAGCATTTT. Its translation is CASSSGQADGQPQHF.

This chain connects TRBV29-1 to TRBJ2-7; TRBD2 might be the D (6 bases). This CDR3 has 12 amino acids. V was shortened by 5 bases and J by 0 bases, with 8 bases between the two germline ends. Germline V gene data show CDR1 as SQVTM and CDR2 as ANQGSEA. The CDR3 coding sequence is TGCAGCGTTTCGACTAGCTCCTACGAGCAGTACTTC. Translated: CSVSTSSYEQYF.

The gene calls are TRBV4-2 and TRBJ2-1; D is unclear. V lost 0 bases to trimming and J lost 0 bases, with 9 bases between them. Germline V lookup: CDR1 LGHNA, CDR2 YNFKEQ. This CDR3 has 16 residues. DNA for the CDR3: TGTGCCAGCAGCCAAGACTACCGGAGCTCCTACAATGAGCAGTTCTTC. Translating gives CASSQDYRSSYNEQFF.

This CDR3 is CASSPSSDTQYF. The CDR3 DNA sequence: TGTGCCAGCAGCCCCTCTTCAGATACGCAGTATTTT. The V gene is TRBV7-2, the J gene TRBJ2-3; D remains unclear. Per the germline V gene, CDR1 is SGHTA and CDR2 is FQGNSA. The germline V and J ends were trimmed by 5 bases and 4 bases, with 7 bases remaining between them. CDR3 length: 12 residues.

This rearrangement joins TRBV4-1 to TRBJ1-5, with D tentatively TRBD1 (5 bases). This CDR3 region has 16 residues. The ends were cut back, 0 bases at V and 6 bases at J, with 15 bases in the middle. Germline loops: CDR1 MGHRA, CDR2 YSYEKL. CDR3 in DNA: TGCGCCAGCAGCCAAGATTTTATGCAGGGAGGTCAGCCCCAGCATTTT. Translation gives CASSQDFMQGGQPQHF.

The chain uses TRBV6-6 and TRBJ2-3; TRBD2 matches at 8 bases. The V gene's germline CDR1 is MNHNY and CDR2 SVGAGI (reference sequence). The CDR3 length is 14 residues. V lost 6 bases and J lost 3; bases outside the gene matches: 5. The DNA of the CDR3 is TGTGCCAGCAGACCGGGACTAGTTACAGATACGCAGTATTTT. Translated: CASRPGLVTDTQYF.

The chain is built from TRBV28 and TRBJ1-2, with a possible D match to TRBD1 (5 bases). Looked up from germline, CDR1 is MDHEN and CDR2 is SYDVKM. V was pared by 5 bases and J by 8 bases, with 15 bases between. The CDR3 runs to 13 residues. CDR3 sequence reads: CASSAWGGEGYTF. The DNA for the CDR3 is TGTGCCAGCAGTGCCTGGGGGGGGGAAGGCTACACCTTC.

The chain uses TRBV6-5 and TRBJ1-2; a possible D gene is TRBD1 (6 bases). The CDR3 consists of 12 residues. The germline V gene encodes CDR1 MNHEY and CDR2 SVGAGI. V lost 5 bases and J 8 bases, leaving 12 bases between the germline ends. The CDR3 protein is CASSNDRLGYTF. In DNA form, the CDR3 reads TGTGCCAGCAGTAACGACAGGTTGGGCTACACCTTC.

The chain joins TRBV9 to TRBJ2-7, with 8 positions matching TRBD2. V dropped 3 bases and J dropped 3; count of bases not matched to a gene: 5. CDR1 and CDR2 from the germline V gene are SGDLS and YYNGEE. The CDR3 runs 14 residues. The CDR3 DNA follows: TGTGCCAGCAGCGCTAGCGGGCTTGGCTACGAGCAGTACTTC. Translation gives CASSASGLGYEQYF.

V gene TRBV5-4 combines with J gene TRBJ2-7; D gene uncertain. The CDR3 contains 15 residues. V lost 3 bases, J lost 2 bases, and 15 bases lay in between. Per the germline V gene, CDR1 is SGHNT and CDR2 is YYREEE (reference sequence). DNA of the CDR3: TGTGCCAGCAGCTATAAAACTATTACTACCTACGAGCAGTACTTC. Protein sequence: CASSYKTITTYEQYF.